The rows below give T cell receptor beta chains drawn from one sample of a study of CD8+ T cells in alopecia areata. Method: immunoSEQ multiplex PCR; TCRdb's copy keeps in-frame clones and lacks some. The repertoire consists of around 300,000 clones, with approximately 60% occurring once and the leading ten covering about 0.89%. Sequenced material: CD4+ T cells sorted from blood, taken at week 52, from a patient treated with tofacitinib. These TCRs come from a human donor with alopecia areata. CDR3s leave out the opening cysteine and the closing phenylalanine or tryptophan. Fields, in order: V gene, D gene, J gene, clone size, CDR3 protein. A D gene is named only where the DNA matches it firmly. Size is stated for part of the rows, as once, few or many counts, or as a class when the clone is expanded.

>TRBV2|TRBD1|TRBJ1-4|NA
ASSADRGREKLF
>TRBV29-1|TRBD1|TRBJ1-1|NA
SAWTGVNTEAF
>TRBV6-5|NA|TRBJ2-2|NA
ASFQDNTGELF
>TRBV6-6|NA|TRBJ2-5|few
ASSYLTNGETQY
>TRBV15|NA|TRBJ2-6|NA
ATSRARAGANVLT
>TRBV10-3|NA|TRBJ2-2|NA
AIGRYGTGELF
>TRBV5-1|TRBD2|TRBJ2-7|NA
ASSLVMGASGDLLREQY
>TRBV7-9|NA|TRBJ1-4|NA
ASTYTQGELF
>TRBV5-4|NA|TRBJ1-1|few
ASSLRGENTEAF
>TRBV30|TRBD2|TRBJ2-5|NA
AWSSLAGGAQETQY
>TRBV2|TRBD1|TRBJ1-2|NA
ASRAGQGRYGYT
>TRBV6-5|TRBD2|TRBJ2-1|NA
ASSFTSGGANEQF
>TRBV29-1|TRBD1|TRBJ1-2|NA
SDLGGAGYGYT
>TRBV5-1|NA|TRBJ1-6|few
ASSLGAVDSPLH
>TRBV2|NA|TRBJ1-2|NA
ASSEDHSYGYT
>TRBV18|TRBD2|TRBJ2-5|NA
ASSPSGGEETQY
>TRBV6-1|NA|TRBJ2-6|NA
ASSVSTSGANVLT
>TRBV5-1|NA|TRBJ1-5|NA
ASSFGAGAQPQH
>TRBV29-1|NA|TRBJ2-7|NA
SVGGGYPYEQY
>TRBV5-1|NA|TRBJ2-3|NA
ASSPGGTGTDTQY
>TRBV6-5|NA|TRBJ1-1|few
ASLRGTEAF
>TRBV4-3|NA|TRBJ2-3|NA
ASSPYGDTQY